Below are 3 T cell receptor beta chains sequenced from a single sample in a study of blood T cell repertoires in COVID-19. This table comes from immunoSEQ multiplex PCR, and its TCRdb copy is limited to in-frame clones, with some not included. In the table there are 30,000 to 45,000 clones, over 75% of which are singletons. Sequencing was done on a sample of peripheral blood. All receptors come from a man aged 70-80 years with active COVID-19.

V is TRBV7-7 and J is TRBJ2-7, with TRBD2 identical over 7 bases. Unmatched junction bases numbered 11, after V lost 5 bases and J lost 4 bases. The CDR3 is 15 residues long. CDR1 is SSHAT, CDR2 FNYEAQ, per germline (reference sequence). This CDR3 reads CASSPGAGVAYEQYF. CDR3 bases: TGTGCCAGCAGCCCCGGGGCGGGAGTGGCGTACGAGCAGTACTTC.

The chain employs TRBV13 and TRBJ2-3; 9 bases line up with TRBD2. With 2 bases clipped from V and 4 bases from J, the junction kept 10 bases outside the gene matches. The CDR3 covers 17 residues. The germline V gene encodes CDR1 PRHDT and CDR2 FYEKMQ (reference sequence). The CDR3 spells CASSLRFRGGAADTQYF. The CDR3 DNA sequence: TGTGCCAGCAGCTTAAGGTTTCGCGGGGGGGCCGCAGATACGCAGTATTTT.

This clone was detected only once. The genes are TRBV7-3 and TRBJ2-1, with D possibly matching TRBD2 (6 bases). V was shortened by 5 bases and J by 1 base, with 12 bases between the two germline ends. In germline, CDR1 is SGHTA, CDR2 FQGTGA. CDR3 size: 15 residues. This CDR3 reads CASSQAGPSYNEQFF. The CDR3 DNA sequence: TGTGCCAGCAGCCAGGCGGGGCCTTCCTACAATGAGCAGTTCTTC.